The entry below gives a single T cell receptor (beta chain) sequence along with its context. The target of this receptor is not known. Nothing much larger sits one base from this clone, and base qualities are not available. Collaborating institutions collected whole blood in K2EDTA tubes following their own protocols. Collaborator samples were shipped for TCRbeta analysis as frozen whole blood, isolated PBMCs, or DNA extracted from either sample type. The sample comes from a study of blood T cell repertoires in COVID-19 (dated by TCRdb to about 2020). Broadly, across the study: The collaborator samples originated in the United States, Italy and Spain and spanned the acute and convalescent phases of COVID-19. The repertoires were released in a freely available public database intended as a resource for research on the immune response to SARS-CoV-2. HLA class I and class II types, where available, came from metadata supplied by the sample provider rather than from assay-based typing. The samples were drawn from the first 160 participants of the ongoing ImmuneRACE study and from more than 1,000 subjects provided by 6 global collaborators. The material from the prospective study consisted of cDNA or gDNA derived from T cells, B-cell-depleted T cells, or PBMCs. Subjects who had been exposed to COVID-19, were actively infected with it, or had recovered from it provided the deeply sampled blood TCRbeta repertoires that made up the dataset. The sample metadata nearly always contained a de-identified subject ID, COVID-19 status, age in years and sex.

CDR1 MNHNY and CDR2 SVGAGI were looked up in the germline V gene (reference sequence). Between the V and J ends, shortened by 0 bases and 4 bases respectively, the junction contains 6 bases. Its CDR3 holds 13 amino acids, cysteine through phenylalanine. Only the CDR3 DNA stays, 39 bases, in frame from base 1. The immunoSEQ Assay, a bias-controlled multiplex PCR, was used to amplify TCRbeta CDR3 regions from genomic DNA. The authors' analysis ran thus. Within the assay, amplification of reference gene primers was used to estimate how many nucleated cells each sample contained. To quantify the absolute abundance of each unique TCRbeta CDR3 rearrangement, sequence reads were collapsed and filtered. For each sample, productive Simpson clonality was calculated as the square root of Simpson's diversity index across productive rearrangements. Held by TCRdb, this immuneACCESS table contains in-frame sequences only and omits some clones. Under half of the omission traces to an unresolved V gene where checked; the cause of the rest is unknown. That table supplies the V and J calls and clone size; D and trimming were determined from the DNA. Here the sample has fewer than 90,000 clones; more than 75% occur a single time. The top ten hold more than 1.1% of the sample.

On the study overall, not on this receptor specifically: The amount of clinical and demographic metadata varied by source and participant and was provided uncurated.

The sequence joins TRBV6-6 to TRBJ1-1; TRBD1 is perhaps the D gene, given 5 matching bases. The sequence was collected from a human donor in a cohort sampled during active COVID-19. The specimen sequenced was peripheral blood. The DNA sequence follows: TGTGCCAGCAGTTACTCGACAGTCACTGAAGCTTTCTTT. It codes for CASSYSTVTEAFF.